This TCR beta chain appears in the sequencing data of a study of identical twins. General study points: There was more out-of-frame TCR alpha sharing in monozygotic twins than models estimated.

Concerning this clonotype: Its antigen is unknown.

V was shortened by 0 bases and J by 7 bases, with 6 bases between the two germline ends. The CDR3 runs to 12 residues. CDR1 is DFQATT and CDR2 is SNEGSKA in the germline V gene (reference sequence). TCRdb processed the 5' RACE reads anew with MiXCR; each CDR3 protein has one entry. The sample has 450,000 or so distinct CDR3 sequences, under 20% seen once. The sequence came from a man aged 50 to 59 in good health. Sequencing was carried out using naive T cells sorted from blood. The chain uses TRBV20-1 and TRBJ2-2, with D hard to call. This CDR3 is CSAREDGGELFF. The CDR3 DNA follows: TGCAGTGCTAGAGAAGACGGCGGGGAGCTGTTTTTT.